A selection of T cell receptor beta chains follows, all from one sample in a study of cytomegalovirus exposure and HLA in healthy donors. Measured with immunoSEQ multiplex PCR; TCRdb has only the in-frame clones, and not every one. In the table there are roughly 180,000 clones, about 82% of which are singletons. Sequencing input: PBMCs. The origin of the receptors is a woman in her twenties or thirties in good health and CMV-seronegative. CDR3s include the opening cysteine and the closing phenylalanine or tryptophan. Fields, in order: V gene, J gene, CDR3 length, clone size, D gene, CDR3 DNA, CDR3 protein. A D gene is named only where the DNA matches it firmly. Clone size is given for some rows only: seen once, a few or many times, or a class if the clone is expanded.

>TRBV6-6|TRBJ1-2|14|-|-
TGTGCCAGCAGTACGACCACCGAGCGCTATGGCTACACCTTC
CASSTTTERYGYTF
>TRBV6-5|TRBJ2-7|15|once|-
TGTGCCAGCAGTTACCGAGGGCAGGGAGGTCTCGAGCAGTACTTC
CASSYRGQGGLEQYF
>TRBV29-1|TRBJ2-5|12|-|TRBD1
TGCAGCGTTCGAGGGGGCGGGGAGACCCAGTACTTC
CSVRGGGETQYF
>TRBV25-1|TRBJ2-1|17|few|TRBD2
TGTGCCAGCAGTGAATCGAGCCCTCGGGGGGGGGCGGATGAGCAGTTCTTC
CASSESSPRGGADEQFF
>TRBV5-1|TRBJ2-3|16|-|-
TGCGCCAGCAGCTTACCCCCAGGGGTACACACAGATACGCAGTATTTT
CASSLPPGVHTDTQYF
>TRBV6-6|TRBJ2-2|13|-|-
TGTGCCAGCAGCCTTAAAAACACCGGGGAGCTGTTTTTT
CASSLKNTGELFF
>TRBV27|TRBJ1-2|13|-|TRBD1
TGTGCCAGCAGTCTAGGACAGGGCGATGGCTACACCTTC
CASSLGQGDGYTF
>TRBV5-1|TRBJ2-3|17|once|TRBD2
TGCGCCAGCAGCTTTAGCGGGGGGGCCGGAAGCACAGATACGCAGTATTTT
CASSFSGGAGSTDTQYF
>TRBV6-1|TRBJ1-5|14|-|TRBD1
TGTGCCAGCAGCCGAACAGGGGGCGGTCAGCCCCAGCATTTT
CASSRTGGGQPQHF
>TRBV7-9|TRBJ1-4|16|-|-
TGTGCCAGCAGCTTAAGGTCGACAGGAGTTAATGAAAAACTGTTTTTT
CASSLRSTGVNEKLFF
>TRBV9|TRBJ1-2|14|-|-
TGTGCCAGCAGCGTAGCCGGGTCTAACTATGGCTACACCTTC
CASSVAGSNYGYTF
>TRBV10-2|TRBJ1-5|15|-|-
TGCGCCAGCAGTCGGGGGAGGGGAGGCAATCAGCCCCAGCATTTT
CASSRGRGGNQPQHF
>TRBV5-5|TRBJ1-6|17|-|TRBD1
TGTGCCAGCAGGCACGGACAGGGAGAAATGGGTCGATCACCCCTCCACTTT
CASRHGQGEMGRSPLHF
>TRBV7-9|TRBJ1-1|13|-|-
TGTGCCAGCAGCTCAGCTATGAACACTGAAGCTTTCTTT
CASSSAMNTEAFF
>TRBV5-1|TRBJ1-4|16|few|-
TGCGCCAGCAGCTTGAGCGGGTTTTGGGGTGACGGGAAACTGTTTTTT
CASSLSGFWGDGKLFF
>TRBV30|TRBJ1-2|12|-|-
TGTGCCTGGGACAAGCGGCGCTATGGCTACACCTTC
CAWDKRRYGYTF
>TRBV6-6|TRBJ1-5|16|once|-
TGTGCCAGCAATCCTAAAGCAAGGGGATTCAATCAGCCCCAGCATTTT
CASNPKARGFNQPQHF
>TRBV30|TRBJ1-1|15|-|TRBD1
TGTGCCTGGAGTGATCAGACAGGGGGCTGGACTGAAGCTTTCTTT
CAWSDQTGGWTEAFF
>TRBV2|TRBJ1-2|13|few|TRBD1
TGTGCCAGCAGTGAAACAGGGGACTATGGCTACACCTTC
CASSETGDYGYTF
>TRBV6-5|TRBJ2-1|15|-|-
TGTGCCAGCAGTAGGCGGGACGGGACGTACAATGAGCAGTTCTTC
CASSRRDGTYNEQFF
>TRBV5-1|TRBJ1-1|13|-|-
TGCGCCAGCAGCTTGGCCAGGGGTATTGAAGCTTTCTTT
CASSLARGIEAFF
>TRBV5-1|TRBJ2-7|14|-|-
TGCGCCAGCAGCTTGCAGGGTAGCTCCTACGAGCAGTACTTC
CASSLQGSSYEQYF
>TRBV30|TRBJ2-7|12|-|TRBD2
TGTGCCTGGGGGAGGGGCTCCTACGAGCAGTACTTC
CAWGRGSYEQYF
>TRBV4-1|TRBJ2-4|16|-|-
TGCGCCAGCAGCCCCCGGGGAATTACACGCAAAAACATTCAGTACTTC
CASSPRGITRKNIQYF
>TRBV7-6|TRBJ1-1|15|once|TRBD1
TGTGCCAGCAGCTTAGTGTTAGGGGGCCGAGCTGAAGCTTTCTTT
CASSLVLGGRAEAFF
>TRBV7-9|TRBJ2-2|16|-|TRBD1
TGTGCCAGCAGCTTGTCATCGGGACAGGGAACCGGGGAGCTGTTTTTT
CASSLSSGQGTGELFF
>TRBV19|TRBJ2-1|14|few|TRBD2
TGTGCCACGACCGGGGCTAGCGGCTTCAATGAGCAGTTCTTC
CATTGASGFNEQFF
>TRBV10-3|TRBJ1-5|14|-|TRBD1
TGTGCCATCAGTGGGGGGACAGGCAATCAGCCCCAGCATTTT
CAISGGTGNQPQHF
>TRBV6-1|TRBJ1-5|13|-|TRBD1
TGTGCCAGCAGTCCAGGGGGCACTCAGCCCCAGCATTTT
CASSPGGTQPQHF
>TRBV2|TRBJ1-1|14|-|-
TGTGCCAGCAGTGAGACAGAAGCGAACACTGAAGCTTTCTTT
CASSETEANTEAFF
>TRBV15|TRBJ2-7|16|-|TRBD1
TGTGCCACCAGTCCTACCGGGACAGGGAGCTCCTACGAGCAGTACTTC
CATSPTGTGSSYEQYF
>TRBV27|TRBJ1-2|15|-|-
TGTGCCAGCAGTTGGGGCTGGGGCTCTTCGATCGGCTACACCTTC
CASSWGWGSSIGYTF
>TRBV7-8|TRBJ2-3|16|-|TRBD1
TGTGCCAGCAGCCCACGGTGGACAGGGGGCTTAGATACGCAGTATTTT
CASSPRWTGGLDTQYF
>TRBV5-4|TRBJ1-1|12|once|-
TGTGCCAGCAGCTTGGACTGGACTGAAGCTTTCTTT
CASSLDWTEAFF
>TRBV5-1|TRBJ2-5|11|few|-
TGCGCCAGCAGCTCAGAGGCGGTCCAGTACTTC
CASSSEAVQYF
>TRBV2|TRBJ2-5|13|-|TRBD1
TGTGCCAGCAGTCAACAGGGGCAAGAGACCCAGTACTTC
CASSQQGQETQYF
>TRBV7-3|TRBJ1-1|11|-|-
TGTGCCAGCAGCTTAGACGGAGGGCTGACCTTT
CASSLDGGLTF
>TRBV6-5|TRBJ2-5|10|-|-
TGTGCCAGCGGGCGAGAGACCCAGTACTTC
CASGRETQYF
>TRBV6-1|TRBJ2-1|16|-|TRBD2
TGTGCCAGCAGTGAGGCTACTAGCGGGGGGCGCGATGAGCAGTTCTTC
CASSEATSGGRDEQFF
>TRBV5-6|TRBJ1-5|17|-|TRBD1
TGTGCCAGCAGCTTGAGATGGACAGGGGGCCGGGATCAGCCCCAGCATTTT
CASSLRWTGGRDQPQHF
>TRBV7-2|TRBJ2-7|15|-|TRBD2
TGTGCCAGCAGCTCCGGAGGGACTAGCAGCTACGAGCAGTACTTC
CASSSGGTSSYEQYF
>TRBV6-5|TRBJ2-7|11|-|-
TGTGCCAGCAGTTGGCTCTACGAGCAGTACTTC
CASSWLYEQYF
>TRBV7-2|TRBJ2-7|16|-|TRBD2
TGTGCCAGCAGCTTAGCCGGGACTAGCGGGAACTCACAGCAGTACTTC
CASSLAGTSGNSQQYF
>TRBV5-4|TRBJ1-1|16|-|TRBD1
TGTGCCAGCAGCTTGCCGCCGACAGGGGGGATCACTGAAGCTTTCTTT
CASSLPPTGGITEAFF
>TRBV6-6|TRBJ2-7|13|-|-
TGTGCCAGCAGTTACCCCGGCTCCTACGAGCAGTACTTC
CASSYPGSYEQYF
>TRBV19|TRBJ1-1|15|few|TRBD1
TGTGCCAGTAGTGACAGGGGACCGATGAGCACTGAAGCTTTCTTT
CASSDRGPMSTEAFF
>TRBV10-1|TRBJ1-2|14|-|-
TGCGCCAGCAAAGTGGTAGAGATTAACTATGGCTACACCTTC
CASKVVEINYGYTF
>TRBV2|TRBJ1-2|14|-|TRBD1
TGTGCCATCACACTGGGACAGGCGAACTATGGCTACACCTTC
CAITLGQANYGYTF
>TRBV6-4|TRBJ2-5|15|-|TRBD2
TGTGCCACAAAGGGTAGCGGGGATTACCAAGAGACCCAGTACTTC
CATKGSGDYQETQYF
>TRBV29-1|TRBJ2-7|13|once|-
TGCAGCGTTGAGTACGGGGTTAGGAACGAGCAGTACTTC
CSVEYGVRNEQYF
>TRBV7-8|TRBJ2-7|14|-|TRBD1
TGTGCCAGCAGCCCAGGGACAGCGCCCTACGAGCAGTACTTC
CASSPGTAPYEQYF
>TRBV2|TRBJ1-3|16|-|-
TGTGCCAGCAGTCGATCCGGCGTGACTGGAGGAAACACCATATATTTT
CASSRSGVTGGNTIYF